This paragraph reports one T cell receptor (beta chain). Its specificity is not known. CDR1 and CDR2 from the germline V gene are LNHDA and SQIVND (reference sequence). The CDR3 sequence is 15 residues long. TCRdb reanalyzed the 5' RACE reads, giving one entry per CDR3 protein sequence and no DNA. The sample table sets out about 110,000 distinct CDR3 sequences. This specimen comes from a study of T cells expressing NK-cell markers. Looking at the study overall: The authors sequenced eight donors, of whom seven were HCMV-seropositive and one was seronegative.

Study-wide results and limits: In about 6 donors, dominant CD3+CD56+NKG2C+ clones formed about 1.0-7.5% of CD8+ cells.

The chain employs TRBV19 and TRBJ2-3. The sample taken for sequencing was blood T cells: a sorted CD56 or NKG2C T cell subset, CD4+ or CD8+ T cells, or bulk PBMC T cells (not recorded which). The clonotype was recovered from a woman aged 18-69 years in good health. Here the CDR3 reads CASSILHSKTDTQYF.